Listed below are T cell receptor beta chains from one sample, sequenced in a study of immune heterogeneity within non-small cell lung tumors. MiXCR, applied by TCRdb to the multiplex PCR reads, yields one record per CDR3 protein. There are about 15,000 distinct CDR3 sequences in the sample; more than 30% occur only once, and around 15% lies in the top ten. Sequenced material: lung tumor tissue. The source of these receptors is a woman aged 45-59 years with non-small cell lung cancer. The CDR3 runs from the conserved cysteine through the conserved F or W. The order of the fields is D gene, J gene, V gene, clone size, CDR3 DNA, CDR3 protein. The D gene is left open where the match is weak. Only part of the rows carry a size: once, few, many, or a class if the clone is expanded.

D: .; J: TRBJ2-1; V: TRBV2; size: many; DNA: TGTGCCAGCAGGGGGGGAGATGAGCAGTTCTTC; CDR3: CASRGGDEQFF
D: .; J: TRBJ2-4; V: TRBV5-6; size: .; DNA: TGTGCCAGCGCGGGCGCGGGACGGGCCAAAAACATTCAGTACTTC; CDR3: CASAGAGRAKNIQYF
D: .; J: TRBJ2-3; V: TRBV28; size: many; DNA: TGTGCCAGCAATGGAGTGGAAGATACGCAGTATTTT; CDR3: CASNGVEDTQYF
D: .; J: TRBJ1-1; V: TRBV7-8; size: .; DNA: TGTGCCAGCAGATCTCAGGGAGCCACTGAAGCTTTCTTT; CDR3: CASRSQGATEAFF
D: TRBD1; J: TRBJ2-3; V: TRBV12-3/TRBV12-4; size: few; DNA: TGTGCCAGCAGTGGGGACAGGATCCATCACACAGATACGCAGTATTTT; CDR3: CASSGDRIHHTDTQYF
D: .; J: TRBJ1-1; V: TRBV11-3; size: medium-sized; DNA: TGTGCCAGCAGCTTAAGGATGGGGGGATCGGACACTGAAGCTTTCTTT; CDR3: CASSLRMGGSDTEAFF
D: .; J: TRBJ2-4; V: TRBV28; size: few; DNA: TGTGCCAGCAGTTTAGGGGGGGGCGTCAAAAACATTCAGTACTTC; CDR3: CASSLGGGVKNIQYF
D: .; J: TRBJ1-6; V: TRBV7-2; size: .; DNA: TGTGCCAGCAGCTTAGATGGGGGCCGGAATTCACCCCTCCACTTT; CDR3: CASSLDGGRNSPLHF
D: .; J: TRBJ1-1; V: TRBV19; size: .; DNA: TGTGCCAGTGCCAGGGGTGCTGAAGCTTTCTTT; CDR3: CASARGAEAFF
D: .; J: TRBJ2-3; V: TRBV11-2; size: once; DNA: TGTGCCAGCAGCTTAGAGCGTTTCACCCCGGATACGCAGTATTTT; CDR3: CASSLERFTPDTQYF
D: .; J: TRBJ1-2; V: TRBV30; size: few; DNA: TGTGCCTGCCTTAAAGGGGACTCTCCTTTGTCTTATGGCTACACCTTC; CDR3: CACLKGDSPLSYGYTF
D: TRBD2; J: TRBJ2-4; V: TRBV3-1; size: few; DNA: TGTGCCAGCAGCCTGCGCGGACTAGCGGATTCCAAAAACATTCAGTACTTC; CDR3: CASSLRGLADSKNIQYF
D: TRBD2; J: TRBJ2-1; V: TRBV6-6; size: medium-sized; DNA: TGTGCCAGCAGTTACTCCCGGGTAGCGGGAGCGGGAGAGCAGTTCTTC; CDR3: CASSYSRVAGAGEQFF
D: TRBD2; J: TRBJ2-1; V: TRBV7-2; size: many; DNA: TGTGCCAGCAGGGGTCGGACTAGCTTCTATGAGCAGTTCTTC; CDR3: CASRGRTSFYEQFF
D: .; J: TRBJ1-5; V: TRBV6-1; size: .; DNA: TGTGCCAGCAAGTCCGACAGCGAACGTCAGCCCCAGCATTTT; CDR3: CASKSDSERQPQHF
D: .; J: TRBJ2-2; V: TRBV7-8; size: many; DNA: TGTGCCAGCAGCTCTTTCGGGTTTGCCGGGGAGCTGTTTTTT; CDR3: CASSSFGFAGELFF
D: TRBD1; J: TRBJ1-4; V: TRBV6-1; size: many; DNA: TGTGCCAGCAGTGAGACAGGGGGAGTCGTGGAAAAACTGTTTTTT; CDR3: CASSETGGVVEKLFF
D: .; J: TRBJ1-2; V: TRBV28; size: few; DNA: TGTGCCAGCAGAATAGGTGGGGGGGGCTCAGAGGGCTACACCTTC; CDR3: CASRIGGGGSEGYTF
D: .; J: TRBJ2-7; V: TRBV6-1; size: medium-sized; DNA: TGTGCCAGCAGTGAACAGGGAGGATCCTACGAGCAGTACTTC; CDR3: CASSEQGGSYEQYF
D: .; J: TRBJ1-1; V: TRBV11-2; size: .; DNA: TGTGCCAGCGGGCTATCCCGAGGGAACACTGAAGCTTTCTTT; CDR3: CASGLSRGNTEAFF
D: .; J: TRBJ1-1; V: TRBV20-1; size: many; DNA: TGCAGTGCCCTACCCGGAGGGAACACTGAAGCTTTCTTT; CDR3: CSALPGGNTEAFF
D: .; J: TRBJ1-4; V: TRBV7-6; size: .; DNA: TGTGCCAGCAGCTTTAGGCAGGGGGAAAAACTGTTTTTT; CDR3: CASSFRQGEKLFF
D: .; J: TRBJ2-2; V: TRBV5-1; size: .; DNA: TGCGCCAGCAGACACCCAACCGGGGAGCTGTTTTTT; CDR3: CASRHPTGELFF
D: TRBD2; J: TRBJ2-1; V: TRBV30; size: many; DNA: TGTGCCTGGAGTCCCTGGGGACTAGACGACAATGAGCAGTTCTTC; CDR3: CAWSPWGLDDNEQFF
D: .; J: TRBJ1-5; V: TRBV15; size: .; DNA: TGTGCCACCAGCAGATATGAGGGGGGAGGCAATCAGCCTCAGCATTTT; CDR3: CATSRYEGGGNQPQHF
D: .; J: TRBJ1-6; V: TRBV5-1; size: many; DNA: TGCGCCAGCAGCCAATCCCCGGTTGAGGCTTCGCGGTCACCCCTCCACTTT; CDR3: CASSQSPVEASRSPLHF
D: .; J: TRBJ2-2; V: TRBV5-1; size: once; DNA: TGCGCCAGCAGCCCCTCGGGCCAGGGAAACACCGGGGAGCTGTTTTTT; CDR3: CASSPSGQGNTGELFF
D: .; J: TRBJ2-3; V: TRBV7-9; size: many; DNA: TGTGCCAGCAAGGCCACTAGCACAGATACGCAGTATTTT; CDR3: CASKATSTDTQYF
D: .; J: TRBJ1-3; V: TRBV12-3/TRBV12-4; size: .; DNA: TGTTCCTGCAGTCCGACTGCATCTGGAAACACCATATATTTT; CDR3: CSCSPTASGNTIYF